This T cell receptor beta chain was captured in a study of blood T cell repertoires in COVID-19. The method was immunoSEQ multiplex PCR; TCRdb's version includes in-frame clones alone and lacks a portion of them. Seen here are 230,000 or so clones, around four fifths observed once, and the top ten hold roughly 8.6%. This CDR3 has 14 residues. CDR1 is LNHDA, CDR2 SQIVND, per germline (reference sequence). V was clipped by 3 bases and J by 5 bases, with 10 bases between them. The material sequenced was peripheral blood. The V call is TRBV19, the J call TRBJ1-4; tentative D call: TRBD1 (6 bases). This sequence originates from a man aged 40-49 years with active or convalescent COVID-19. CDR3 bases: TGTGCCAGTAGTATGGCAGGGGTCAATGAAAAACTGTTTTTT. It codes for CASSMAGVNEKLFF.